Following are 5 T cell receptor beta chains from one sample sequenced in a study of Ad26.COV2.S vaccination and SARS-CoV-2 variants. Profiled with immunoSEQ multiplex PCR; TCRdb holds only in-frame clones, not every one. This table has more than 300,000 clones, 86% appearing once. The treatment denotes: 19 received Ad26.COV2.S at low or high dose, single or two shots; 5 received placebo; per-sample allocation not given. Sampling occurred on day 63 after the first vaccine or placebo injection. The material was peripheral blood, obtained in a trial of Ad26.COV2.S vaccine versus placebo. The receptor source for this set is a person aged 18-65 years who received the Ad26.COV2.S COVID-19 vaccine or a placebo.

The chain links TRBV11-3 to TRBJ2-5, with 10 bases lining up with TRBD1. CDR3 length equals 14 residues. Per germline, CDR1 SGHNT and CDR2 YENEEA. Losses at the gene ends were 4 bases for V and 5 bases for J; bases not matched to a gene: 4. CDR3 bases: TGTGCCAGCAGCTCGGACAGGGGGACGGAGACCCAGTACTTC. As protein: CASSSDRGTETQYF.

CDR3 in DNA: TGTGCCTGGAGTCAGGGACAGACACCACCCCAGCATTTT. The encoded protein is CAWSQGQTPPQHF. The chain employs TRBV30 and TRBJ1-5; 7 positions match TRBD1. Germline V gene data show CDR1 as GTSNPN and CDR2 as SVGIG (reference sequence). Losses at the gene ends were 2 bases for V and 10 bases for J; bases not matched to a gene: 8. The CDR3 is 13 residues long.

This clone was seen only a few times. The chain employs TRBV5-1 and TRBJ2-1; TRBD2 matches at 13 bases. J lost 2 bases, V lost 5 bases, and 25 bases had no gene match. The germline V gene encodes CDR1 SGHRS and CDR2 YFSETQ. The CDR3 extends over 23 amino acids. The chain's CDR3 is CASRVPGPPPAHTSGRAYNEQFF. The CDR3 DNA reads TGCGCCAGCAGGGTCCCGGGCCCCCCTCCAGCCCACACTAGCGGGAGGGCCTACAATGAGCAGTTCTTC.

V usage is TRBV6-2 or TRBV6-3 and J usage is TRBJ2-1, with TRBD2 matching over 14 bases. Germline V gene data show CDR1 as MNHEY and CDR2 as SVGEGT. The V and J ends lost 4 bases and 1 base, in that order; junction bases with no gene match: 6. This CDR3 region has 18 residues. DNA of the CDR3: TGTGCCAGCAGTTCAGGGACTAGCGGGAGAGTGTCCTACAATGAGCAGTTCTTC. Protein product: CASSSGTSGRVSYNEQFF.

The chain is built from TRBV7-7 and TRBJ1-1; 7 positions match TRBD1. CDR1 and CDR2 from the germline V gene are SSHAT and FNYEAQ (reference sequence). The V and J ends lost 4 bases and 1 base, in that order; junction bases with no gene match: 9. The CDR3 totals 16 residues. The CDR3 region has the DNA TGTGCCAGCAGCTCTACACCGACAGGGCCGAACACTGAAGCTTTCTTT. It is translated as CASSSTPTGPNTEAFF.